The sequence of this T cell receptor beta chain was determined in a study of cytomegalovirus exposure and HLA in healthy donors. General study results and limits: It was taken for granted in presence/absence analyses that sequencing depth across donors was roughly uniform. In a later analysis, parvovirus B19, influenza, CMV and Epstein-Barr virus appeared linked to several top co-occurrence clusters.

About this clone: What it binds is unknown.

The V gene end was trimmed by 3 bases and the J gene end by 3 bases; junction bases not matched to a gene: 7. The CDR3 has 16 residues. Germline lookup yields CDR1 KGHSH and CDR2 LQKENI. The PCR contained 60 Vbeta and 13 Jbeta primers. Original methodology: About 10 million shared chains were among the approximately 76 million unique TCR beta chains that a later analysis counted. The method was immunoSEQ multiplex PCR; TCRdb's version includes in-frame clones alone and lacks a portion of them. Clonal size and the V and J genes are those of that table, whereas D and trimming came from the DNA. This table has 150,000 to 160,000 clones, 70% to 80% appearing once.

This clonotype was obtained from a man aged 25-45 years in good health and CMV-seropositive. Material for sequencing was PBMCs. The gene calls are TRBV18 and TRBJ1-2, with 10 bases aligning to TRBD1. The CDR3 nucleotides are TGTGCCAGCTCACCGCGGACAGGGGGGTACGACTATGGCTACACCTTC. Its protein is CASSPRTGGYDYGYTF.